The clone carrying this T cell receptor (beta chain) was observed at least ten times. The target antigen is unknown. Unique molecular identifiers were incorporated during preparation of the TCRbeta library. Each CDR3 protein gets one entry after TCRdb re-called the PCR reads with MiXCR. The sample holds over 150,000 distinct CDR3 sequences, approximately 6.8% seen once. This sample is part of a study of T-cell reconstitution after alpha-beta-depleted transplantation in children. Notes on the study in general: Diversity and T-cell counts at one year after transplant derived mostly from new T cells.

Per germline, CDR1 MNHEY and CDR2 SMNVEV (reference sequence). The CDR3 has 14 residues. V gave up 10 bases and J gave up 4 bases; unmatched junction bases: 8. The J gene is TRBJ2-1, the V gene TRBV27, with 9 positions matching TRBD2. Sequences were derived from PBMCs, sampled before TCRalphabeta/CD19-depleted stem cell transplant. The receptor's source is a girl less than two years old with combined immunodeficiency, due to receive a stem cell transplant. CDR3 region: CATQRGALYNEQFF. CDR3 DNA sequence: TGTGCCACCCAGCGGGGGGCCTTATACAATGAGCAGTTCTTC.